This passage covers 32 T cell receptor beta chains from one sample sequenced in a study of neurological immune-mediated disorders. Noted time point: technical triplicate 3. TCRdb used MiXCR to reprocess the 5' RACE reads, holding one entry per CDR3 protein. The repertoire holds 25,000 to 35,000 distinct CDR3 sequences, with about 15% as singletons. The specimen sequenced was CD4+ T cells from blood. Receptors were obtained from a female donor with HTLV-1-associated myelopathy (HAM/TSP).

The sample holds one count of this clonotype. The rearrangement joins TRBV27 to TRBJ2-7, with TRBD2 identical over 12 bases. CDR1 is MNHEY and CDR2 is SMNVEV in the germline V gene (reference sequence). The CDR3 covers 15 residues. V was pared by 3 bases and J by 4 bases, with 4 bases of the junction left unmatched. This CDR3 reads CASSFRTSGIYEQYF. The CDR3 DNA sequence: TGTGCCAGCAGTTTCAGGACTAGCGGGATTTACGAGCAGTACTTC.

Concerning this clonotype: No DNA is shown, since the ends of the CDR3 on it are uncertain; the CDR3 is the one TCRdb lists. This sequence joins TRBV5-1 and TRBJ2-1; the listed D gene, TRBD2, was not tested against the DNA. The germline CDR1 and CDR2 sequences are SGHRS and YFSETQ. The length of the CDR3 is 19 amino acids, counting both ends. The CDR3 loop is CASSFYICSASSAYNEQFF.

In its sample, this clonotype was seen many times. The genes are TRBV10-3 and TRBJ2-7; 7 bases map to TRBD2. Germline CDR1 is ENHRY and CDR2 is SYGVKD. The CDR3 has 13 amino acids. Trimming at V came to 2 bases and at J to 7 bases, leaving 5 bases not matched to a gene. CDR3 nucleotides: TGTGCCATCAGTGAGGGTACTAGCGCAGAGCAGTACTTC. This encodes CAISEGTSAEQYF.

This clonotype has at least ten counts. The chain uses TRBV18 and TRBJ2-1; D uncertain. There are 15 residues in the CDR3. Trimming removed 4 bases at V and 4 bases at J, with 14 bases between. Germline CDR1 is KGHSH and CDR2 is LQKENI. This CDR3 reads CASSLLKGGYNEQFF. In DNA, the CDR3 is TGTGCCAGCTCACTTCTAAAGGGTGGGTACAATGAGCAGTTCTTC.

The chain uses TRBV7-2 and TRBJ2-7; no reliable D call. Deletions cut 8 bases from V and 3 bases from J, with 11 bases between. The CDR3 totals 12 residues. CDR1 and CDR2 from the germline V gene are SGHTA and FQGNSA. Written as DNA, the CDR3 is TGTGCCAGCTTAGGGAACTACTACGAGCAGTACTTC. This gives the protein CASLGNYYEQYF.

This clonotype was detected many times. The chain uses TRBV20-1 and TRBJ2-5; 8 nucleotides agree with TRBD2. The V gene end was trimmed by 7 bases and the J gene end by 5 bases; junction bases not matched to a gene: 15. CDR1 is DFQATT and CDR2 is SNEGSKA in the germline V gene (reference sequence). This CDR3 is built from 15 residues. As DNA, the CDR3 is TGCAGTGGAATCCAAAGCGGGAGCGCAGGGGAGACCCAGTACTTC. Protein sequence: CSGIQSGSAGETQYF.

This clonotype was detected ten times or more. The chain uses TRBV6-2 or TRBV6-3 and TRBJ2-2, with D uncertain. The CDR3 totals 14 residues. CDR1 and CDR2 (germline): MNHEY, SVGEGT. The V end lost 6 bases, the J end lost 0 bases, and 8 bases lay between the germline ends. CDR3 bases: TGTGCCAGCAGCCACCAAGCGAACACCGGGGAGCTGTTTTTT. It codes for CASSHQANTGELFF.

This clonotype showed up many times. V and J are TRBV2 and TRBJ1-4, with D uncertain. The CDR3 has 11 residues. CDR1 is SNHLY and CDR2 is FYNNEI in the germline V gene. V lost 5 bases and J lost 3, with 1 base in between. The CDR3 DNA follows: TGTGCCAGCAGTCCTAATGAAAAACTGTTTTTT. Translation: CASSPNEKLFF.

This clonotype has at least ten counts. The rearrangement joins TRBV12-3 or TRBV12-4 to TRBJ1-4, with unresolved D. Trimming cost V 6 bases and J 6 bases, with 17 bases left between them. This CDR3 is 15 amino acids long. The CDR3 loop reads CASSLQAARDEKLFF. DNA of the CDR3: TGTGCCAGCAGCCTCCAGGCGGCCCGAGATGAAAAACTGTTTTTT.

This clonotype showed up many times. J is TRBJ2-2 and V is TRBV5-1, with 11 bases lining up with TRBD2. The CDR3 is made up of 14 amino acids. Germline lookup yields CDR1 SGHRS and CDR2 YFSETQ. The V gene end was trimmed by 6 bases and the J gene end by 5 bases; junction bases not matched to a gene: 3. CDR3 protein: CASTRTSGTGELFF. CDR3 coding DNA: TGCGCCAGCACCCGGACTAGCGGGACCGGGGAGCTGTTTTTT.

This clonotype was detected many times. The rearrangement joins TRBV6-5 to TRBJ2-7, with D possibly called TRBD1 or TRBD2 (5 bases each). Trimming took off 2 bases at V and 3 bases at J, with 17 bases between the two ends. The CDR3 spans 16 residues. Per germline, CDR1 MNHEY and CDR2 SVGAGI. The CDR3 spells CASSYEPGRRFYEQYF. CDR3 DNA sequence: TGTGCCAGCAGTTACGAGCCGGGACGGAGGTTCTACGAGCAGTACTTC.

V usage is TRBV6-5 and J usage is TRBJ2-3; D possibly matches TRBD1 or TRBD2 (6 bases each). Germline assignment: CDR1 MNHEY and CDR2 SVGAGI. Trimming removed 8 bases from V and 2 bases from J, with 17 bases in between. This CDR3 comprises 15 residues. The CDR3 DNA is TGTGCCAGCTGGAGGGGGGCGCCCTCCACAGATACGCAGTATTTT. Amino acid sequence: CASWRGAPSTDTQYF.

This clonotype was observed at least ten times. In DNA form, the CDR3 reads TGTGCCAGCAGATACTACAATGAGCAGTTCTTC. It translates to CASRYYNEQFF. V gene TRBV7-2 combines with J gene TRBJ2-1; D remains unclear. The CDR3 totals 11 residues. V dropped 6 bases and J dropped 3 bases, with 3 bases sitting between them. Germline V lookup: CDR1 SGHTA, CDR2 FQGNSA.

This clonotype was observed many times. V usage is TRBV29-1 and J usage is TRBJ2-5; 11 bases are shared with TRBD1. The CDR3 is 15 residues long. The trim removed 4 bases at V and 4 bases at J, leaving 8 bases unmatched. CDR1 is SQVTM, CDR2 ANQGSEA, per germline. CDR3 residues: CSVGTGGDLRETQYF. DNA of the CDR3: TGCAGCGTTGGGACAGGGGGCGACCTGAGAGAGACCCAGTACTTC.

Many counts were recorded for this clonotype. The DNA for the CDR3 is TGCAGCGTTGACGGGACAGACTACGAGCAGTACTTC. It translates to CSVDGTDYEQYF. The chain is built from TRBV29-1 and TRBJ2-7; 7 nucleotides line up with TRBD1. The CDR3 consists of 12 residues. Germline V CDR1 and CDR2: SQVTM, ANQGSEA. The V segment lost 3 bases and the J segment 3 bases; nucleotides outside the gene matches: 2.

This clonotype was observed at least ten times. The chain carries TRBV7-2 and TRBJ2-1; a possible D gene is TRBD1 (5 bases). In germline, CDR1 is SGHTA, CDR2 FQGNSA. With 2 bases removed from V and 5 bases from J, the gap between germline ends came to 10 bases. There are 14 residues in the CDR3. Here the CDR3 DNA reads TGTGCCAGCAGCTTATTGGGGCCGAACAATGAGCAGTTCTTC. Protein: CASSLLGPNNEQFF.

This clonotype showed up many times. This chain connects TRBV7-3 to TRBJ2-2; no reliable D call. Trimming took off 2 bases at V and 6 bases at J, with 16 bases between the two ends. The CDR3 loop spans 16 amino acids. Per the germline V gene, CDR1 is SGHTA and CDR2 is FQGTGA. CDR3 nucleotide sequence: TGTGCCAGCAGCTTATACCCATTGACCTCGGCCGGGGAGCTGTTTTTT. Its protein product is CASSLYPLTSAGELFF.

The table lists this clonotype with many counts. V gene TRBV6-1 combines with J gene TRBJ2-7; no clear D. This CDR3 region has 10 residues. Trimming took off 5 bases at V and 2 bases at J, with 1 base between the two ends. The germline gives CDR1 MNHNS, CDR2 SASEGT. The DNA for the CDR3 is TGTGCCAGCAGTACCTACGAGCAGTACTTC. Protein product: CASSTYEQYF.

There are many counts of this clonotype. V and J are TRBV6-5 and TRBJ2-1; 11 bases agree with TRBD2. CDR1 is MNHEY and CDR2 is SVGAGI in the germline V gene. The CDR3 runs 15 residues. V lost 6 bases and J lost 7; bases outside the gene matches: 8. In DNA form, the CDR3 reads TGTGCCAGCAGAGAAACTAGCGGGGGATCGAATGAGCAGTTCTTC. It encodes CASRETSGGSNEQFF.

This clonotype was counted ten times or more. The chain is built from TRBV29-1 and TRBJ2-4; 8 bases align to TRBD1. The germline CDR1 and CDR2 sequences are SQVTM and ANQGSEA. The CDR3 totals 13 residues. The trim removed 3 bases at V and 3 bases at J, leaving 1 base unmatched. CDR3 sequence: CSVDDRGKNIQYF. CDR3 DNA sequence: TGCAGCGTTGATGACAGGGGCAAAAACATTCAGTACTTC.

V usage is TRBV20-1 and J usage is TRBJ2-1, with TRBD2 identical over 10 bases. The germline V gene encodes CDR1 DFQATT and CDR2 SNEGSKA (reference sequence). The CDR3 sequence is 15 residues long. J was trimmed by 2 bases and V by 0 bases; bases with no gene match: 1. CDR3 in DNA: TGCAGTGCTAGAGATAGCGGGAGGACCTACAATGAGCAGTTCTTC. This encodes CSARDSGRTYNEQFF.

This clonotype came up once. The CDR3 region is CSARRGRSYNEQFF. CDR3 coding DNA: TGCAGTGCTAGACGGGGAAGATCCTACAATGAGCAGTTCTTC. V is TRBV20-1 and J is TRBJ2-1; a possible D gene is TRBD2 (5 bases). Between the trimmed V and J ends, which lost 2 bases and 1 base, there was a span of 9 bases. The germline V gene has CDR1 DFQATT and CDR2 SNEGSKA (reference sequence). The CDR3 loop spans 14 amino acids.

At least ten counts were recorded for this clonotype. The chain links TRBV5-1 to TRBJ2-1, with a weak D call TRBD1 (5 bases). The CDR3 spans 15 residues. V shed 0 bases and J shed 4 bases, with 11 bases lying between them. In germline, CDR1 is SGHRS, CDR2 YFSETQ. This CDR3 is CASSLEGDTYNEQFF. The CDR3 nucleotides read TGCGCCAGCAGCTTGGAAGGGGATACTTACAATGAGCAGTTCTTC.

This clonotype was observed at least ten times. V is TRBV5-6 and J is TRBJ2-3; D unresolved. The CDR3 length is 14 residues. The germline CDR1 and CDR2 sequences are SGHDT and YYEEEE. Trimming left V 4 bases short and J 4 bases short, with 13 bases between. The CDR3 loop reads CASSTDLRSDTQYF. CDR3 nucleotides: TGTGCCAGCAGCACCGACCTCCGATCAGATACGCAGTATTTT.

Many counts were recorded for this clonotype. V usage is TRBV18 and J usage is TRBJ2-7; D gene uncertain. V lost 3 bases to trimming and J lost 4 bases, with 10 bases between them. The CDR3 loop spans 13 amino acids. From germline, CDR1 is KGHSH and CDR2 LQKENI. The CDR3 region has the DNA TGTGCCAGCTCACCGAGATCACAGTACGAGCAGTACTTC. Its protein product is CASSPRSQYEQYF.

This clonotype was observed at least ten times. One end of the junction does not line up with germline, which may come from a read error. This chain joins TRBV7-7 and TRBJ2-1; no clear D. The CDR3 spans 10 residues. Germline CDR1 SSHAT, CDR2 FNYEAQ (reference sequence). The CDR3 loop reads CASSANEQFF. CDR3 sequence (DNA): TGTGCTAGCAGCGCCAATGAGCAGTTCTTC.

There are many counts of this clonotype. The chain joins TRBV6-6 to TRBJ1-5; tentative D call: TRBD1 (6 bases). Germline CDR1 reads MNHNY; CDR2 reads SVGAGI (reference sequence). V was clipped by 5 bases and J by 6 bases, with 14 bases between them. The CDR3 runs 14 residues. CDR3 sequence (DNA): TGTGCCAGCAGTGGGGTTTGGGGGCCTCAGCCCCAGCATTTT. Translated: CASSGVWGPQPQHF.

This clonotype came up many times. The chain is built from TRBV18 and TRBJ2-2, with no clear D. CDR1 and CDR2 from the germline V gene are KGHSH and LQKENI. This CDR3 has 16 amino acids. V was cut by 3 bases and J by 3 bases, with 14 bases left in between. The CDR3 region is CASSPGGRAHTGELFF. CDR3 nucleotide sequence: TGTGCCAGCTCACCGGGCGGACGTGCCCACACCGGGGAGCTGTTTTTT.

The chain has TRBV28 and TRBJ2-7, with a possible D match to TRBD2 (6 bases). With 10 bases removed from V and 6 bases from J, the gap between germline ends came to 28 bases. CDR3 length equals 16 residues. Germline V CDR1 and CDR2: MDHEN, SYDVKM. CDR3 nucleotides: TGTGCCATCAGCCTTATAAGTGGCGGGGCCTACCCCGAGCAGTACTTC. The encoded protein is CAISLISGGAYPEQYF.

About this clonotype itself: Sequence at one end of the junction differs from germline and may be a read error. The rearrangement links TRBV4-1 to TRBJ1-5, with D perhaps matching TRBD1 (6 bases). The length of the CDR3 is 15 residues. Germline CDR1 is MGHRA and CDR2 is YSYEKL. CDR3 protein: CASSSGVSGNQTQHF. In DNA form, the CDR3 reads TGCGCCAGCAGCTCAGGGGTTTCGGGCAATCAGACCCAGCATTTT.

This clonotype was seen a handful of times. CDR3 nucleotide sequence: TGTGCCAGCAGCTCCGGACTAGCGGGGGGTTACAATGAGCAGTTCTTC. Translating gives CASSSGLAGGYNEQFF. The V call is TRBV12-3 or TRBV12-4, the J call TRBJ2-1; 14 bases fit TRBD2. The CDR3 has 16 amino acids. V lost 6 bases, J lost 4 bases, and 5 bases stayed unmatched.

This clonotype was seen at least ten times. The rearrangement joins TRBV11-2 to TRBJ1-2, with a tentative D call TRBD1 (6 bases). V lost 8 bases to trimming and J lost 5 bases, with 24 bases between them. Germline loops: CDR1 SGHAT, CDR2 FQNNGV. This CDR3 is built from 16 residues. The CDR3 here is CASQIDSGAVGYGYTF. CDR3 nucleotide sequence: TGTGCCAGCCAAATTGATTCGGGGGCCGTCGGGTATGGCTACACCTTC.